Following are 12 T cell receptor beta chains from one sample sequenced in a study of neoadjuvant anti-PD-1 for oral cavity cancer. Data came from immunoSEQ multiplex PCR; TCRdb stores just in-frame clones and leaves some out. The sample includes some 6,700 clones, about 50% of them seen just once. Sequenced material: tumor tissue, taken before nivolumab (anti-PD-1) treatment. These receptors all stem from a person aged 40 to 85 with oral cavity squamous cell carcinoma.

The genes are TRBV5-4 and TRBJ2-7, with 9 bases aligning to TRBD1. Germline V gene sequence: CDR1 SGHNT, CDR2 YYREEE (reference sequence). J lost 3 bases, V lost 0 bases, and 1 base had no gene match. The CDR3 has 14 residues. CDR3: CASSLAGQGYEQYF. The CDR3, as DNA: TGTGCCAGCAGCTTGGCGGGACAGGGCTACGAGCAGTACTTC.

This clone was observed a handful of times. The V call is TRBV5-1, the J call TRBJ1-1; 8 bases match TRBD1. V dropped 0 bases and J dropped 9; count of bases not matched to a gene: 7. This CDR3 region has 14 residues. The germline CDR1 and CDR2 sequences are SGHRS and YFSETQ. In DNA, the CDR3 is TGCGCCAGCAGCTTGGGACAGGGGTCGAACAAAGCTTTCTTT. It yields the protein CASSLGQGSNKAFF.

The rearrangement links TRBV10-3 to TRBJ1-1, with 7 bases aligning to TRBD1. Germline lookup yields CDR1 ENHRY and CDR2 SYGVKD. With 4 bases clipped from V and 0 bases from J, the junction kept 8 bases outside the gene matches. This CDR3 comprises 16 residues. The chain's CDR3 is CAISAAGQTMNTEAFF. The CDR3 DNA reads TGTGCCATCAGTGCGGCGGGACAGACTATGAACACTGAAGCTTTCTTT.

This chain connects TRBV4-3 to TRBJ2-5, with D possibly matching TRBD1 (5 bases). Germline values: CDR1 LGHNA, CDR2 YSLEER. There are 15 residues in the CDR3. Between the trimmed V and J ends, which lost 2 bases and 5 bases, there was a span of 15 bases. In DNA, the CDR3 is TGCGCCAGCAGCCAATTGCCAGGGCGTGCGGAGACCCAGTACTTC. Its protein product is CASSQLPGRAETQYF.

By its share, this clone is medium-sized. The V and J genes are TRBV5-1 and TRBJ2-3; 9 bases map to TRBD1. The CDR3 extends over 16 amino acids. Trimming removed 0 bases from V and 2 bases from J; junction bases left unmatched: 4. Germline V CDR1 and CDR2: SGHRS, YFSETQ. Written as DNA, the CDR3 is TGCGCCAGCAGCTTGGATACAGGGGGCGCCACAGATACGCAGTATTTT. Its protein product is CASSLDTGGATDTQYF.

This clone was counted between two and nine times. The rearrangement joins TRBV5-4 to TRBJ1-6; D is ambiguous. Per germline, CDR1 SGHNT and CDR2 YYREEE (reference sequence). Trimming removed 4 bases from V and 9 bases from J, with 11 bases in between. CDR3 length: 13 amino acids. The CDR3 DNA is TGTGCCAGCAGCCCAGACACGGGTTCACCCCTCCACTTT. Amino acids: CASSPDTGSPLHF.

The rearrangement uses TRBV5-1 and TRBJ1-2, with TRBD1 identical over 9 bases. Germline values: CDR1 SGHRS, CDR2 YFSETQ. V shed 0 bases, J shed 5 bases, and the junction held 2 bases outside the gene matches. There are 14 residues in the CDR3. This CDR3 is CASSLGTGDYGYTF. In DNA form, the CDR3 reads TGCGCCAGCAGCTTGGGGACAGGGGATTATGGCTACACCTTC. The full variable domain, in which reference TRBV5-1 and TRBJ1-2 provide the parts outside the CDR3, is KAGVTQTPRYLIKTRGQQVTLSCSPISGHRSVSWYQQTPGQGLQFLFEYFSETQRNKGNFPGRFSGRQFSNSRSEMNVSTLELGDSALYLCASSLGTGDYGYTFGSGTRLTVV.

In this sample, this clone turned up a few times. This sequence joins TRBV7-9 and TRBJ1-1; unclear D gene. Germline V gene data show CDR1 as SEHNR and CDR2 as FQNEAQ (reference sequence). This CDR3 comprises 15 residues. The V end was cut by 1 base, the J end by 7 bases, with 16 bases between. The chain's CDR3 is CASSLGGQTTSEAFF. CDR3 nucleotide sequence: TGTGCCAGCAGCTTAGGCGGGCAGACGACTAGTGAAGCTTTCTTT.

The rearrangement uses TRBV6-5 and TRBJ2-7, with no clear D. V lost 0 bases and J lost 0, with 3 bases in between. The germline CDR1 and CDR2 sequences are MNHEY and SVGAGI. This CDR3 has 13 amino acids. CDR3 nucleotide sequence: TGTGCCAGCAGTTACTCAACCTCCTACGAGCAGTACTTC. It specifies CASSYSTSYEQYF.

The chain employs TRBV7-2 and TRBJ1-5; D uncertain. The ends were cut back, 1 base at V and 6 bases at J, with 13 bases in the middle. The CDR3 runs 15 residues. The germline V gene encodes CDR1 SGHTA and CDR2 FQGNSA. The CDR3 region has the DNA TGTGCCAGCAGCTTAGAGTTAAGGGTCGGTCAGCCCCAGCATTTT. This sequence encodes CASSLELRVGQPQHF.

The chain combines TRBV6-1 with TRBJ2-5; D is unresolved. With 10 bases removed from V and 1 base from J, the gap between germline ends came to 13 bases. The CDR3 covers 13 residues. CDR1 MNHNS and CDR2 SASEGT come from the germline V gene. The chain's CDR3 is CATQKWPQETQYF. Written as DNA, the CDR3 is TGTGCCACCCAAAAGTGGCCCCAAGAGACCCAGTACTTC.

This chain joins TRBV19 and TRBJ2-2; 8 bases map to TRBD1. Trimming cost V 7 bases and J 0 bases; bases outside gene matches: 10. This CDR3 has 17 residues. Germline CDR1 and CDR2: LNHDA and SQIVND (reference sequence). DNA for the CDR3: TGTGCCAGTACCCCAGGTTTGGACAGGGCGAACACCGGGGAGCTGTTTTTT. It is translated as CASTPGLDRANTGELFF.